The present T cell receptor (beta chain) was sequenced within a study of T cells in localized non-small cell lung cancer (dated by TCRdb to about 2020). About the full investigation: The study analyzed T cell repertoires of a few hundred early-stage NSCLC patients, comparing tumors and uninvolved tumor-adjacent lungs. The cohort consisted of roughly 240 treatment-naive NSCLC patients whose localized lung tumors had been resected. Of the NSCLC patients, over 120 were male and 85 to 110 were female, and the mean age was about 69 years. Broad study findings and their caveats: Because the study design was exploratory, TCR variables were selected using unadjusted p-values without false-discovery rate correction. Uninvolved tumor-adjacent lung showed the highest T cell clonality, higher than tumor, which suggests more focused antigenic responses in the uninvolved tumor-adjacent lung. Multi-region tumor sequencing was not performed, so intratumor heterogeneity could not be excluded. Longer overall survival was associated with higher blood T cell density, whereas shorter survival was associated with higher adjacent-lung clonality. A median of roughly 60 of the top 100 tumor clones were detected in paired uninvolved adjacent lung, and approximately 28 of these tumor clones were also found among the top 100 clones of the paired uninvolved adjacent lung.

Comments on this clone: This receptor's antigen is unknown. No much larger clone is present one base from it, and per-base qualities are unavailable.

V loses 0 bases, J loses 1 base, and the germline ends lie 11 bases apart. The CDR3 contains 15 residues, cysteine and phenylalanine counted. Of the read, only the CDR3 DNA is kept; its 45 bases are in frame from base 1. Looking up the germline V gene yields CDR1 SGDLS and CDR2 YYNGEE. The immunoSEQ Assay was used to sequence TCR beta CDR3 regions from DNA. The study's processing was this. To compute T cell density, TCR beta template counts were normalized to usable DNA, which was estimated by amplifying housekeeping genes. Using the preseqR package, richness was estimated by extrapolating to 120,000 templates for tissue samples and 400,000 templates for PBMC samples. Clonality was taken to be one minus Pielou's evenness. To identify tissue-enriched TCRs, differential abundance testing was run on productive amino-acid clonotypes with a minimum total count of 5 and an alpha of 0.1. Repertoire overlap between compartments was quantified with the Jaccard Index and Morisita Overlap Index. GLIPH clustered TCR beta CDR3s with public tetramer-defined viral CDR3s; viral motifs required at least three viral sequences plus V-gene enrichment. Imported from immuneACCESS, the table was reduced by TCRdb to in-frame sequences with V and J called. These copies leave out some clones; in studies compared against another copy, an unresolved V gene accounts for under half, and the cause of the remainder is not known. The D gene and trimming were derived from the DNA, and the V and J assignments and clone size from that table. A total of 15,000 to 20,000 clones appear in this sample, over 70% of them only once. The ten largest clonotypes hold about 30% of the sample.

At diagnosis, tumor, uninvolved tumor-adjacent lung and peripheral blood were collected and then preserved as a mix of FFPE and fresh-frozen material. For TCR repertoire profiling, the blood samples were analyzed as peripheral blood mononuclear cells. The V gene is TRBV9 and the J gene is TRBJ2-7; the D gene cannot be resolved reliably. This receptor was identified in a male donor at least 60 years old with stage I lung adenocarcinoma. Sequenced here: peripheral blood, sampled before any cancer treatment. In nucleotide form, the sequence is TGTGCCAGCAGCGTAGAGCCCGGGCTTTCCTACGAGCAGTACTTC. Its protein product is CASSVEPGLSYEQYF.